The 2 T cell receptor beta chains presented below share a single source sample, sequenced in a study of T cell changes during pregnancy in multiple sclerosis. Measured with immunoSEQ multiplex PCR; TCRdb has only the in-frame clones, and not every one. The sample shows some 47,000 clones, approximately 90% of them seen only once. The specimen comprised peripheral blood, sampled in the first trimester of pregnancy. These receptors originate from a female donor with multiple sclerosis, enrolled in a pregnancy study.

Only one count was recorded for this clone. The V and J genes are TRBV14 and TRBJ1-2, with TRBD1 identical over 12 bases. This CDR3 comprises 20 residues. Germline CDR1 and CDR2: SGHDN and FVKESK. V was clipped by 3 bases and J by 0 bases; unmatched bases: 14. In DNA form, the CDR3 reads TGTGCCAGCAGCCATTCTCCGGGACAGGGGGCGTTCGGTCCTAACTATGGCTACACCTTC. This codes for CASSHSPGQGAFGPNYGYTF.

The J gene is TRBJ2-3, the V gene TRBV2; 8 nucleotides line up with TRBD2. Germline trimming cut 8 bases from V and 1 base from J; bases unmatched to any gene: 11. In germline, CDR1 is SNHLY, CDR2 FYNNEI. The CDR3 has 16 amino acids. CDR3 sequence (DNA): TGTGCCAGCGGTAGCGGGGTGATGCCGGGCACAGATACGCAGTATTTT. Translating it yields CASGSGVMPGTDTQYF.